The 9 T cell receptor beta chains reported below all come from one sample, sequenced in a study of identical twins. In TCRdb, the 5' RACE reads were re-called with MiXCR into one record per CDR3 protein. This repertoire shows some 590,000 distinct CDR3 sequences, roughly 9.9% found once; its top ten account for more than 2.5%. Separately, the same data were catalogued under a study of yellow fever vaccine responses in identical twins.

Source material: PBMCs. These receptors were obtained from a woman younger than 35 in good health.

About this clonotype itself: An end of the junction does not agree with germline; a read error may underlie this. This chain links TRBV19 with TRBJ2-5; D possibly corresponds to TRBD2 (5 bases). Germline loops: CDR1 LNHDA, CDR2 SQIVND (reference sequence). The CDR3 runs to 14 residues. Written as DNA, the CDR3 is TGTGCCAGTAGTCCGACGGGGTTCGTGGAGATCCAGTACTTC. This gives the protein CASSPTGFVEIQYF.

This clonotype was seen a handful of times. The gene calls are TRBV20-1 and TRBJ1-5, with D hard to call. V lost 3 bases, J lost 4 bases, and 7 bases lay in between. The germline V gene has CDR1 DFQATT and CDR2 SNEGSKA (reference sequence). This CDR3 comprises 12 residues. The CDR3 spells CSASDGNQPQHF. The CDR3 nucleotides read TGCAGTGCTAGTGACGGGAATCAGCCCCAGCATTTT.

This clonotype was detected ten times or more. CDR3 in amino acids: CASSLEGLDNEQFF. DNA of the CDR3: TGTGCCAGCAGTTTGGAGGGACTGGACAATGAGCAGTTCTTC. This chain uses TRBV13 with TRBJ2-1, with D perhaps TRBD2 (6 bases). This CDR3 is built from 14 residues. V was clipped by 6 bases and J by 5 bases, with 14 bases between them. In germline, CDR1 is PRHDT, CDR2 FYEKMQ (reference sequence).

In this sample, this clonotype turned up once. This chain joins TRBV18 and TRBJ2-7; D uncertain. The CDR3 runs 14 residues. Trimming removed 1 base from V and 5 bases from J, with 12 bases in between. Germline V gene lookup returns CDR1 KGHSH and CDR2 LQKENI. DNA of the CDR3: TGTGCCAGCTCACCACTAGGGAAACTGGACGAGCAGTACTTC. Protein: CASSPLGKLDEQYF.

The V and J genes are TRBV18 and TRBJ2-3; the D gene is possibly TRBD2 (6 bases). Germline CDR1 and CDR2: KGHSH and LQKENI. V shed 1 base and J shed 1 base, with 9 bases lying between them. CDR3 length: 15 residues. CDR3 DNA sequence: TGTGCCAGCTCACCACTCAAGCGGGGCACAGATACGCAGTATTTT. Translated, it gives CASSPLKRGTDTQYF.

This clonotype has a handful of counts. The chain couples TRBV7-2 to TRBJ2-2; D may correspond to TRBD1 or TRBD2 (5 bases each). Between the trimmed V and J ends, which lost 3 bases and 8 bases, there was a span of 13 bases. The CDR3 totals 14 residues. CDR1 and CDR2 from the germline V gene are SGHTA and FQGNSA. The CDR3 DNA reads TGTGCCAGCAGCTTTTCTCCGGGGCAAGGGGAGCTGTTTTTT. It yields the protein CASSFSPGQGELFF.

This clonotype was observed once. The rearrangement links TRBV6-5 to TRBJ2-2, with D uncertain. CDR3 size: 12 residues. CDR1 is MNHEY and CDR2 is SVGAGI in the germline V gene. Deletions cut 2 bases from V and 7 bases from J, with 5 bases between. The CDR3 DNA reads as TGTGCCAGCAGTTACCCTCACGGGGAGCTGTTTTTT. Its translation is CASSYPHGELFF.

The chain carries TRBV7-9 and TRBJ1-2, with D possibly matching TRBD1 (6 bases). This CDR3 comprises 15 residues. The V end lost 5 bases, the J end lost 0 bases, and 13 bases lay between the germline ends. Germline-derived CDR1 and CDR2 are SEHNR and FQNEAQ (reference sequence). CDR3 sequence (DNA): TGTGCCAGCAGCACCTACAGGGAGACTAACTATGGCTACACCTTC. It translates to CASSTYRETNYGYTF.

This clonotype has at least ten counts. The V gene is TRBV27, the J gene TRBJ2-1, with D possibly TRBD1 on 5 matching bases. The CDR3 has 15 amino acids. Germline CDR1 is MNHEY and CDR2 is SMNVEV (reference sequence). V was shortened by 7 bases and J by 2 bases, with 15 bases between the two germline ends. As DNA, the CDR3 is TGTGCCAGCATACAGGTGTGGGGAACCTACAATGAGCAGTTCTTC. Translated, it gives CASIQVWGTYNEQFF.